This TCR beta chain was sequenced during a study of T cell responses to AZD1222 COVID-19 vaccine. Study at large: Analyses pooled second doses at about 4 or about 12 weeks.

CDR1 MNHEY and CDR2 SVGAGI come from the germline V gene. The CDR3 is made up of 15 amino acids. Trimming removed 8 bases from V and 2 bases from J; junction bases left unmatched: 9. Using immunoSEQ multiplex PCR, the repertoire was profiled, and TCRdb retains in-frame clones only, with some absent. In the table there are 100,000 to 150,000 clones, roughly 90% of which are singletons. The TCR was taken from an adult in good health. Sequences were derived from peripheral blood, sampled on day 0 of AZD1222 vaccination. The chain links TRBV6-5 to TRBJ1-2, with TRBD1 identical over 9 bases. The CDR3 bases are TGTGCCAGCCTGACCCGGGACAGGGCCAACTATGGCTACACCTTC. Protein sequence: CASLTRDRANYGYTF.